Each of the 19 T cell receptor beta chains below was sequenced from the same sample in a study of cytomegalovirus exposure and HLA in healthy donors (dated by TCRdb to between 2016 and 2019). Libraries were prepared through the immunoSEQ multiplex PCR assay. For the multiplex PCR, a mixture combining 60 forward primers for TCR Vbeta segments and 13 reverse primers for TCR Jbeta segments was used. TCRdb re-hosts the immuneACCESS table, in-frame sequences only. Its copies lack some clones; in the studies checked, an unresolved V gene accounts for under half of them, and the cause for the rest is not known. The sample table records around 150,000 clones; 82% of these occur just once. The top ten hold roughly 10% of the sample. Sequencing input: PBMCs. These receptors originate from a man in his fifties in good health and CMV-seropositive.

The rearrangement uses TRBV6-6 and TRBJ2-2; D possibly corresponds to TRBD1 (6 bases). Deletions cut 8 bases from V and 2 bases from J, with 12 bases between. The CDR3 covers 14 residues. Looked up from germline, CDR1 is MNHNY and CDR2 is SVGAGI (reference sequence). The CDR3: CASLTGSNTGELFF. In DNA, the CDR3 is TGTGCCAGCTTAACAGGGAGTAACACCGGGGAGCTGTTTTTT.

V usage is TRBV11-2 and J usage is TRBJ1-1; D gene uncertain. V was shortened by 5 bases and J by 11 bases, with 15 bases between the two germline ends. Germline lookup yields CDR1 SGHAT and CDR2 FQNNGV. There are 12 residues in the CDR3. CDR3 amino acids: CASSLFSEFAFF. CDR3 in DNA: TGTGCCAGCAGCCTCTTCTCTGAGTTTGCTTTCTTT. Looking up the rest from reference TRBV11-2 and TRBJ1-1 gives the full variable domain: EAGVAQSPRYKIIEKRQSVAFWCNPISGHATLYWYQQILGQGPKLLIQFQNNGVVDDSQLPKDRFSAERLKGVDSTLKIQPAKLEDSAVYLCASSLFSEFAFFGQGTRLTVV.

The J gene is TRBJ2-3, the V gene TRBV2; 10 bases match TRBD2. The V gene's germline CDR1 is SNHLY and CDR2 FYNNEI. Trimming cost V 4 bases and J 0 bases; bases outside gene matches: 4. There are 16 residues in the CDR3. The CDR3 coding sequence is TGTGCCAGCAGTGGTTCGACTAGCGGGAGCACAGATACGCAGTATTTT. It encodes CASSGSTSGSTDTQYF.

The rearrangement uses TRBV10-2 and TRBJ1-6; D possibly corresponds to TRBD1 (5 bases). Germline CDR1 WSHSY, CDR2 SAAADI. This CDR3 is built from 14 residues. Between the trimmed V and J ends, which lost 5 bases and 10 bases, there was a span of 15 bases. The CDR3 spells CASSWDRRESPLHF. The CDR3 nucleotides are TGCGCCAGCAGTTGGGACCGGAGGGAGTCACCCCTCCACTTT.

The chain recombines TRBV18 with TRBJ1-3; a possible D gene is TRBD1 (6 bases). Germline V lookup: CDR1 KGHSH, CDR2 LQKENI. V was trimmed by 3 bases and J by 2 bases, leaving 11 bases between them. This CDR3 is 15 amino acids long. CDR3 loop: CASSPSGATGNTIYF. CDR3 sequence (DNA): TGTGCCAGCTCACCTTCAGGGGCAACTGGAAACACCATATATTTT.

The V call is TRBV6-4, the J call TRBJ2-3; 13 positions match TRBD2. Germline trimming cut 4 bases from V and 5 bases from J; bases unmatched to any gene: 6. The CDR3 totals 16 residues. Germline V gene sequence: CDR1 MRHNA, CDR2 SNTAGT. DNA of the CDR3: TGTGCCAGCAGTGCTACTAGCGGGAGGGCCGTAGATACGCAGTATTTT. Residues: CASSATSGRAVDTQYF.

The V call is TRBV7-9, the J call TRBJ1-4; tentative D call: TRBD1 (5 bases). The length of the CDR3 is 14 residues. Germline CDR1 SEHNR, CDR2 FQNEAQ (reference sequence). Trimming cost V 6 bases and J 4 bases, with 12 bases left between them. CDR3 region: CASSTGGSNEKLFF. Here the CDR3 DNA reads TGTGCCAGCAGTACAGGTGGAAGTAATGAAAAACTGTTTTTT. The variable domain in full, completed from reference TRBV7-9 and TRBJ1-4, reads DTGVSQNPRHKITKRGQNVTFRCDPISEHNRLYWYRQTLGQGPEFLTYFQNEAQLEKSRLLSDRFSAERPKGSFSTLEIQRTEQGDSAMYLCASSTGGSNEKLFFGSGTQLSVL.

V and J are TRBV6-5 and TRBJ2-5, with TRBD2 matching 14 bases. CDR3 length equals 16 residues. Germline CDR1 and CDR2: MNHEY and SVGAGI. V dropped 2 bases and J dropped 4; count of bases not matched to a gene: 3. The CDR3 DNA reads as TGTGCCAGCAGTTACGTCGGGACTAGCGGGGGAGAGACCCAGTACTTC. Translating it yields CASSYVGTSGGETQYF.

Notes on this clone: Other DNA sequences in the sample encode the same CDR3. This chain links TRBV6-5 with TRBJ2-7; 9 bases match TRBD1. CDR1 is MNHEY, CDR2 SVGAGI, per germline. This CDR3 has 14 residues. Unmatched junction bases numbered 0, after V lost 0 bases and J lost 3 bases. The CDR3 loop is CASSYSTGGYEQYF. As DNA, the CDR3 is TGTGCCAGCAGTTACTCGACAGGGGGCTACGAGCAGTACTTC.

CDR3 sequence: CASSLGADEQYF. CDR3 nucleotide sequence: TGTGCCAGCAGCTTGGGGGCAGACGAGCAGTACTTC. The V call is TRBV7-6, the J call TRBJ2-7; D perhaps matches TRBD1 (6 bases). V lost 3 bases, J lost 5 bases, and 8 bases lay in between. The CDR3 has 12 residues. CDR1 is SGHVS and CDR2 is FNYEAQ in the germline V gene.

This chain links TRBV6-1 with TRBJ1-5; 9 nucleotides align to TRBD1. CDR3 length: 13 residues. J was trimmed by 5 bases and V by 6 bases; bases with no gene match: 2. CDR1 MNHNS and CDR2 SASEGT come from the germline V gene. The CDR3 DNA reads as TGTGCCAGCAGCCGGGACAGGGATCAGCCCCAGCATTTT. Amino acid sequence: CASSRDRDQPQHF.

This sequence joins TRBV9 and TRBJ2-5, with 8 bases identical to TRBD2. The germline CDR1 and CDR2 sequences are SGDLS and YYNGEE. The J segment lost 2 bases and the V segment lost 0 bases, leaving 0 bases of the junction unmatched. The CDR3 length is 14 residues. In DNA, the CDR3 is TGTGCCAGCAGCGTAGGACTAGCGCAAGAGACCCAGTACTTC. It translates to CASSVGLAQETQYF.

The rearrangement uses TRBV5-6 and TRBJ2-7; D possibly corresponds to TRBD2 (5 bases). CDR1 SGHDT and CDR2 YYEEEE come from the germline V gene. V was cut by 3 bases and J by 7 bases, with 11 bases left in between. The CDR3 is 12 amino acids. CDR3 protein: CASSSEGNEQYF. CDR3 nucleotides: TGTGCCAGCAGCTCCGAGGGAAATGAGCAGTACTTC.

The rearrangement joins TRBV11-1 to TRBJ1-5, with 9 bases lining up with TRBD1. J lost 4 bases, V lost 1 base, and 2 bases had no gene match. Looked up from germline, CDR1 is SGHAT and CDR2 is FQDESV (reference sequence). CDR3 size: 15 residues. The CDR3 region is CASSLGTGANQPQHF. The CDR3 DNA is TGTGCCAGCAGCTTAGGGACAGGGGCTAATCAGCCCCAGCATTTT. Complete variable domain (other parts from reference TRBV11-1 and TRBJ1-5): EAEVAQSPRYKITEKSQAVAFWCDPISGHATLYWYRQILGQGPELLVQFQDESVVDDSQLPKDRFSAERLKGVDSTLKIQPAELGDSAMYLCASSLGTGANQPQHFGDGTRLSIL.

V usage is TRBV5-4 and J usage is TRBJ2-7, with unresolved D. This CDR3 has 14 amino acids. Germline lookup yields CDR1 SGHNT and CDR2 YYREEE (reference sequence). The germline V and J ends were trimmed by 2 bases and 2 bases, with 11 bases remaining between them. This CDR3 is CASSLRREPYEQYF. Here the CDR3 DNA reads TGTGCCAGCAGCTTAAGGAGAGAACCCTACGAGCAGTACTTC.

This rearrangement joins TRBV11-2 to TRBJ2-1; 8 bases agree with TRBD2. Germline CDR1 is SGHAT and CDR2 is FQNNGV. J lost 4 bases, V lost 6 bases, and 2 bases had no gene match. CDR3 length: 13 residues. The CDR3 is CASSTGGYNEQFF. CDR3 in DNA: TGTGCCAGCAGTACGGGGGGGTACAATGAGCAGTTCTTC.

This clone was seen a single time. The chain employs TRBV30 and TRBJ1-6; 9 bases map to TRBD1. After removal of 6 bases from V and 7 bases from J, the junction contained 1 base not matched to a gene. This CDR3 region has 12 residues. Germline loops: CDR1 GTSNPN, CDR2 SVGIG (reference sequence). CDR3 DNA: TGTGCCTGCGGACAGGGGAATTCACCCCTCCACTTT. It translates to CACGQGNSPLHF.

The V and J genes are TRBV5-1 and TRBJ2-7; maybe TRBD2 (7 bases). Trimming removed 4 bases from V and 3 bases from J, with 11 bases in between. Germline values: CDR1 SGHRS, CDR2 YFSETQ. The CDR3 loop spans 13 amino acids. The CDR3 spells CASSGGGGYEQYF. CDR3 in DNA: TGCGCCAGCAGCGGGGGGGGCGGCTACGAGCAGTACTTC.

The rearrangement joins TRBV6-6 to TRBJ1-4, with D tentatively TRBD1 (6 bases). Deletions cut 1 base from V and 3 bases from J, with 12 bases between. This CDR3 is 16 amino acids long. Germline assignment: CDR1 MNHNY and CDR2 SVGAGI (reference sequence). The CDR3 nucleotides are TGTGCCAGCAGTTACTTAGAGGGGGGGTCTAATGAAAAACTGTTTTTT. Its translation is CASSYLEGGSNEKLFF.